This T cell receptor (beta chain) is from a study of blood T cell repertoires in COVID-19. Study at large: COVID-19 samples from acute and convalescent phases originated in the United States, Italy and Spain. T cells, B-cell-depleted T cells, or PBMCs supplied cDNA or gDNA.

As handled by the study authors: Researchers report that nucleated cell counts were estimated from reference gene primer amplification. Data came from immunoSEQ multiplex PCR; TCRdb stores just in-frame clones and leaves some out. V, J and clone size are those of that table, while D and trimming were read from the DNA. This table has over 45,000 clones, about four fifths appearing once. Only one count was recorded for this clone. This CDR3 has 13 residues. Germline CDR1 MGHRA, CDR2 YSYEKL. V lost 4 bases and J 5 bases, leaving 11 bases between the germline ends. Specimen: peripheral blood. This chain joins TRBV4-1 and TRBJ2-5, with D possibly matching TRBD2 (5 bases). The source is a woman older than 75 with acute or convalescent COVID-19. The CDR3 spells CASSRTRAETQYF. CDR3 in DNA: TGCGCCAGCAGCCGGACTCGTGCGGAGACCCAGTACTTC.